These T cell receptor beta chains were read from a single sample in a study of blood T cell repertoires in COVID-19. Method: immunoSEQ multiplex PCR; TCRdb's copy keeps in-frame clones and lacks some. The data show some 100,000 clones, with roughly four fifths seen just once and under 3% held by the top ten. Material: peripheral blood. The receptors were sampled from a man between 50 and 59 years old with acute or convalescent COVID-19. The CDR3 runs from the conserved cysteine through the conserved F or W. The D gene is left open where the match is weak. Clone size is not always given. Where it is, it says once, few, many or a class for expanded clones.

DNA: TGTGCCAGCAGCACCGGGACTAGCAATTACAATGAGCAGTTCTTC; CDR3: CASSTGTSNYNEQFF; V: TRBV11-2; size: .; J: TRBJ2-1; length: 15; D: TRBD2
DNA: TGTGCCAGCAGCTTAGGGGGACAGGGGGCGGCCAACTATGGCTACACCTTC; CDR3: CASSLGGQGAANYGYTF; V: TRBV7-9; size: .; J: TRBJ1-2; length: 17; D: TRBD1
DNA: TGCGCCAGCAGTAGCGGGGGGGAGCAAGAGACCCAGTACTTC; CDR3: CASSSGGEQETQYF; V: TRBV10-1; size: .; J: TRBJ2-5; length: 14; D: TRBD2
DNA: TGTGCCAGCTCACGAGACAGGGGTGATTCACCCCTCCACTTT; CDR3: CASSRDRGDSPLHF; V: TRBV18; size: few; J: TRBJ1-6; length: 14; D: TRBD1
DNA: TGCGCCAGCACCGGGACAGGGCAATACAATGAGCAGTTCTTC; CDR3: CASTGTGQYNEQFF; V: TRBV5-1; size: .; J: TRBJ2-1; length: 14; D: TRBD1
DNA: TGTGCCAGCAGCAACCCGCGGGGGACCCAGTACTTC; CDR3: CASSNPRGTQYF; V: TRBV6-5; size: few; J: TRBJ2-5; length: 12; D: .
DNA: TGTGCCAGCAGCTTAGACGGGGGGTTCTCTGGAAACACCATATATTTT; CDR3: CASSLDGGFSGNTIYF; V: TRBV11-2; size: .; J: TRBJ1-3; length: 16; D: .
DNA: TGCGCCAGCAGTGCCAACAGGAACACTGAAGCTTTCTTT; CDR3: CASSANRNTEAFF; V: TRBV10-1; size: .; J: TRBJ1-1; length: 13; D: .
DNA: TGTGCCAGCAGCCCTTCCCCCGGGTCGTTCTACGAGCAGTACTTC; CDR3: CASSPSPGSFYEQYF; V: TRBV7-3; size: .; J: TRBJ2-7; length: 15; D: .
DNA: TGTGCCAGTTCAGAAGCTGGGGGGGGGCTCCCAAGCACAGATACGCAGTATTTT; CDR3: CASSEAGGGLPSTDTQYF; V: TRBV19; size: .; J: TRBJ2-3; length: 18; D: .
DNA: TGTGCCAGCAGTCGAGCGGGACTTCCAGGGGAGACCCAGTACTTC; CDR3: CASSRAGLPGETQYF; V: TRBV6-6; size: .; J: TRBJ2-5; length: 15; D: TRBD2
DNA: TGTGCCAGCAGCCACCCGGGACAGGGGATATATGGCTACACCTTC; CDR3: CASSHPGQGIYGYTF; V: TRBV3-1/TRBV3-2; size: .; J: TRBJ1-2; length: 15; D: TRBD1
DNA: TGTGCCAGCAGTGACGGGGGTTGGCAAGGAAACATTCAGTACTTC; CDR3: CASSDGGWQGNIQYF; V: TRBV6-1; size: few; J: TRBJ2-4; length: 15; D: .
DNA: TGTGCCAGCAGATGGGAGATCGAGCGGACAGGACCCACCGAGCAGTACTTC; CDR3: CASRWEIERTGPTEQYF; V: TRBV5-5; size: once; J: TRBJ2-7; length: 17; D: TRBD1
DNA: TGTGCCAGCAGCTATGGGACAGGGAAGGGTTATGGCTACACCTTC; CDR3: CASSYGTGKGYGYTF; V: TRBV5-4; size: .; J: TRBJ1-2; length: 15; D: TRBD1
DNA: TGTGCCAGCAGTCGGAATGGACAGGCCGATAATGGGCCCCAGCATTTT; CDR3: CASSRNGQADNGPQHF; V: TRBV2; size: .; J: TRBJ1-5; length: 16; D: TRBD1
DNA: TGCGCCAGCAGCTCTCTCGACAGACAAGAGACCCAGTACTTC; CDR3: CASSSLDRQETQYF; V: TRBV5-1; size: .; J: TRBJ2-5; length: 14; D: .
DNA: TGCGCCAGCAGTGCCACAGGGGGCGGGGGTGAAAAACTGTTTTTT; CDR3: CASSATGGGGEKLFF; V: TRBV10-1; size: few; J: TRBJ1-4; length: 15; D: TRBD1
DNA: TGTGCCAGCAGCTTAACTCTAGCGGGATACAATGAGCAGTTCTTC; CDR3: CASSLTLAGYNEQFF; V: TRBV7-2; size: .; J: TRBJ2-1; length: 15; D: TRBD2
DNA: TGTGCCAGCAGCCAGGGGGCATCCGGGGAGCTGTTTTTT; CDR3: CASSQGASGELFF; V: TRBV3-1/TRBV3-2; size: .; J: TRBJ2-2; length: 13; D: .
DNA: TGTGCCAGCAGCGGGACTGTACTCTACAATGAGCAGTTCTTC; CDR3: CASSGTVLYNEQFF; V: TRBV9; size: many; J: TRBJ2-1; length: 14; D: .
DNA: TGTGCCAGCAGCCCTCCCCCAGGCTCCGGGACAGGGGAGTTGGACACTGAAGCTTTCTTT; CDR3: CASSPPPGSGTGELDTEAFF; V: TRBV5-4; size: .; J: TRBJ1-1; length: 20; D: TRBD1
DNA: TGCGCCAGCAGCATTACAGGGGGGTCTGGAAACACCATATATTTT; CDR3: CASSITGGSGNTIYF; V: TRBV5-1; size: once; J: TRBJ1-3; length: 15; D: TRBD1
DNA: TGTGCCAGCAGCCATGCTGACAGGGTAGACACTGAAGCTTTCTTT; CDR3: CASSHADRVDTEAFF; V: TRBV3-1/TRBV3-2; size: .; J: TRBJ1-1; length: 15; D: TRBD1
DNA: TGTGCCAGCACGAACCTTGGGACTAGCGGATCCTACGAGCAGTACTTC; CDR3: CASTNLGTSGSYEQYF; V: TRBV2; size: .; J: TRBJ2-7; length: 16; D: TRBD2
DNA: TGTGCCAGCAGCCCCGAAGCCCTTAGCAATCAGCCCCAGCATTTT; CDR3: CASSPEALSNQPQHF; V: TRBV5-5; size: .; J: TRBJ1-5; length: 15; D: .
DNA: TGTGCCAGCAGCCCCGGGATATCCTACGAGCAGTACTTC; CDR3: CASSPGISYEQYF; V: TRBV7-9; size: .; J: TRBJ2-7; length: 13; D: .